The sequence of this T cell receptor (beta chain) was determined in a study of cytomegalovirus exposure and HLA in healthy donors. Primers for the PCR totalled 60 Vbeta and 13 Jbeta. Clones were sequenced by immunoSEQ multiplex PCR, and TCRdb holds only the in-frame ones, with some missing. The data contain approximately 150,000 clones, less than 85% of them singletons. Per the germline V gene, CDR1 is ENHRY and CDR2 is SYGVKD. The CDR3 has 13 residues. V lost 6 bases and J 7 bases, leaving 13 bases between the germline ends. The sample was PBMCs. This chain links TRBV10-3 with TRBJ1-5; the D gene is possibly TRBD1 (6 bases). The clonotype comes from a man in his fifties in good health and CMV-seropositive. The CDR3 sequence: CAIRGQQRQPQHF. CDR3 coding DNA: TGTGCCATCAGAGGACAGCAGCGGCAGCCCCAGCATTTT.